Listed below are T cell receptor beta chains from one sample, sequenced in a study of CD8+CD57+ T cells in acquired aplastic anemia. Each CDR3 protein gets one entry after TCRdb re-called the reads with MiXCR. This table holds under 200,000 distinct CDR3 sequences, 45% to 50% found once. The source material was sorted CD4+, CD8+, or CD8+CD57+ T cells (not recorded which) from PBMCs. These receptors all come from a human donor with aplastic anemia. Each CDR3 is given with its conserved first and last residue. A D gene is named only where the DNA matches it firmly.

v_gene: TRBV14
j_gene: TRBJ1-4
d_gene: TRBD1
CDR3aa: CASSQSGQDTTNEKLFF

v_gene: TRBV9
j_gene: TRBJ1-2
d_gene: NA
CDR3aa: CASSVGGEPILGYTF

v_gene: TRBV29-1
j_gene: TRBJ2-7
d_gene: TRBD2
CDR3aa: CSVVGGISYEQYF

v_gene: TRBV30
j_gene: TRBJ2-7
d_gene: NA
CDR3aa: CAWSVSRITYEQYF

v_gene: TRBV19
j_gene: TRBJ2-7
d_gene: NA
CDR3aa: CASSASGTPSHEQYF

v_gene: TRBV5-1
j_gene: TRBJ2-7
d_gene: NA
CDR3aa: CASSFSASLSYEQYF

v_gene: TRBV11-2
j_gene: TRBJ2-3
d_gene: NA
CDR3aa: CASSLRGFRTDTQYF

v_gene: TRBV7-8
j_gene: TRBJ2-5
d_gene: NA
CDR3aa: CASSLGERASNQETQYF

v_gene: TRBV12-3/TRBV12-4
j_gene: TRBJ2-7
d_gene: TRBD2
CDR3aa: CASPRRGGLSYEQYF

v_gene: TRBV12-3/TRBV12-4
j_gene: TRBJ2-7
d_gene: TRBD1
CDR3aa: CASSRGTGEGEQYF

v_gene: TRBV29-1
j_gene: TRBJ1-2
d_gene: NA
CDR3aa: CSVGVGTYGYTF

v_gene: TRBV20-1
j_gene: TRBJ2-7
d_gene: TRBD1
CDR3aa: CSASRGLPYEQYF

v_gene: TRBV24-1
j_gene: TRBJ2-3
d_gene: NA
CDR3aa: CATSDGTGSSTDTQYF

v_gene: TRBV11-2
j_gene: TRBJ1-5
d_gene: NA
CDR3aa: CASSLVGDWDQPQHF

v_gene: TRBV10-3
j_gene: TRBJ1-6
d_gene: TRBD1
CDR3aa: CAISEAKTGNNSPLHF

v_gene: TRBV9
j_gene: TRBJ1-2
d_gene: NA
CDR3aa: CASSVPIAGGPNYGYTF

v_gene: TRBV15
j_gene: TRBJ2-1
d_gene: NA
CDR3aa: CATSRGTGEQFF

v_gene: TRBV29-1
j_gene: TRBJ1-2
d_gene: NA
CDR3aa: CSVGEQGIYTF

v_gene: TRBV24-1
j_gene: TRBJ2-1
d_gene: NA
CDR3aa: CATSTSREQFF

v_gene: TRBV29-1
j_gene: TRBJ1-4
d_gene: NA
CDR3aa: CSVTGVTNEKLFF

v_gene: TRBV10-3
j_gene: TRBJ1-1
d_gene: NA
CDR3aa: CASSYSGTSTEAFF

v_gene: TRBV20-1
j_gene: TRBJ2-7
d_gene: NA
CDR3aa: CSARPFRGRDPYEQYF

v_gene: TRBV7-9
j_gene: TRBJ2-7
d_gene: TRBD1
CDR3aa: CASSLADRAYEQYF

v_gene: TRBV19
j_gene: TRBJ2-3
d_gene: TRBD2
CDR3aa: CASSIRRGSTDTQYF

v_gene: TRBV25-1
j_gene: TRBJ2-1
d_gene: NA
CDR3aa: CASSERDWYNEQFF

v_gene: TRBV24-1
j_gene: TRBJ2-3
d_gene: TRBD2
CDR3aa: CATSGPRTSGSLTDTQYF

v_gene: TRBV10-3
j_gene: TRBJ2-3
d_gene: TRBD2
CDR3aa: CAISESSGGRPDTQYF

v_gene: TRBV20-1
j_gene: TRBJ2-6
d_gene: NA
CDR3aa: CSARANVLTF

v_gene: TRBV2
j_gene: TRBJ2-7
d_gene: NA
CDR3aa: CASSEADVYEQYF

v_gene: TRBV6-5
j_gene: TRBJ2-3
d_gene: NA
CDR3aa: CASSSGKDRDTQYF

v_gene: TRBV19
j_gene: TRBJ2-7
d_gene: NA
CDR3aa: CASRESWLSEQYF

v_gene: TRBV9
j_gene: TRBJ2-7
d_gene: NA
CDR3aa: CASSQPRGYEQYF

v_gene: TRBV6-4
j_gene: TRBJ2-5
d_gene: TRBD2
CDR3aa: CASSVLAGETQYF

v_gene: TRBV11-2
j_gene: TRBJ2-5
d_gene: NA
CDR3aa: CASSPGTLQETQYF

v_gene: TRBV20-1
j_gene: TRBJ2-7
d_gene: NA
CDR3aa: CSARDLHEQYF

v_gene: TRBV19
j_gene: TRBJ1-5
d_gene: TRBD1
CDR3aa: CASSIGRDRGVVQPQHF

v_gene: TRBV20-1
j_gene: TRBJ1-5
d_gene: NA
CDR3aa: CSALGGTVSNQPQHF

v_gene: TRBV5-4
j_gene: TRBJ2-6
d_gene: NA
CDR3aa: CASSLEGAGANVLTF

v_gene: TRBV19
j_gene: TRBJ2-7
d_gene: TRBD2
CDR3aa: CASSARGVTYYEQYF

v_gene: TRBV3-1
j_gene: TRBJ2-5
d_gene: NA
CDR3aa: CASSQDREETQYF

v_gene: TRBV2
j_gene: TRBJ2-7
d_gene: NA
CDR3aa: CAWGELEPYEQYF

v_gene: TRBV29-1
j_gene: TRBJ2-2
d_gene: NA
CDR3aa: CSVVSIDTGELFF

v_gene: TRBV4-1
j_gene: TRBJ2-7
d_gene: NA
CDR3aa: CASSQNGDEQYF

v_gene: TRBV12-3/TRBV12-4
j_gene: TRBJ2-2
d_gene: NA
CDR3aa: CASSQADTGELFF

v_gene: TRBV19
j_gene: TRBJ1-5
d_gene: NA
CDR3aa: CASSIQGGQPQHF

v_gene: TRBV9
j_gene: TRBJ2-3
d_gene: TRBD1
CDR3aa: CASSVGDREFGDTQYF

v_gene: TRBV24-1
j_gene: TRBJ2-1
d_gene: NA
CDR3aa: CATAGFGRQNYNEQFF

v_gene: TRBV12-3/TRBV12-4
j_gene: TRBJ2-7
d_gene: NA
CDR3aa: CASSLLHEQYF

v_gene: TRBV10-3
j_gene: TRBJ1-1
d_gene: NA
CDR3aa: CAISELNTEAFF

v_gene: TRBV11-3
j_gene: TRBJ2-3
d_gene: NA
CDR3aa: CASSPLLGEIADTQYF

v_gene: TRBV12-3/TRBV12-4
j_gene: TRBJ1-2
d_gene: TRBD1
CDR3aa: CASSPTGGNGYTF